The next 32 T cell receptor beta chains were all read from a single sample in a study of siplizumab effects on memory and regulatory T cells. The data were produced by immunoSEQ multiplex PCR, yet TCRdb's version contains in-frame clones alone and is incomplete. The sample carries some 110,000 clones, about 92% recorded once. Sequenced input: CD4+ T cells sorted from blood. These receptors were collected from a human donor in good health.

The chain carries TRBV11-3 and TRBJ1-5; 8 bases are a match to TRBD1. Germline trimming cut 5 bases from V and 5 bases from J; bases unmatched to any gene: 14. This CDR3 comprises 17 residues. The V gene's germline CDR1 is SGHNT and CDR2 YENEEA. The chain's CDR3 is CASSPPPRQGAYQPQHF. The DNA of the CDR3 is TGTGCCAGCAGCCCCCCACCCCGGCAGGGGGCTTATCAGCCCCAGCATTTT. The full variable domain, with the rest looked up from reference TRBV11-3 and TRBJ1-5, is EAGVVQSPRYKIIEKKQPVAFWCNPISGHNTLYWYLQNLGQGPELLIRYENEEAVDDSQLPKDRFSAERLKGVDSTLKIQPAELGDSAVYLCASSPPPRQGAYQPQHFGDGTRLSIL.

The CDR3 region is CASSSPRAEAFF. In DNA form, the CDR3 reads TGTGCCAGCAGCTCGCCCAGGGCTGAAGCTTTCTTT. The chain has TRBV5-4 and TRBJ1-1; weak D call: TRBD1 (5 bases). Germline loops: CDR1 SGHNT, CDR2 YYREEE (reference sequence). This CDR3 spans 12 amino acids. Trimming left V 3 bases short and J 6 bases short, with 9 bases between.

Only one count was recorded for this clone. The same CDR3 can be traced to other DNA sequences in this sample. The rearrangement joins TRBV2 to TRBJ1-1; the match to TRBD1 covers 8 bases. This CDR3 region has 14 residues. The germline CDR1 and CDR2 sequences are SNHLY and FYNNEI. The J segment lost 3 bases and the V segment lost 9 bases, leaving 9 bases of the junction unmatched. CDR3 nucleotide sequence: TGTGCCAGTCAACCGGGACAGGCCCACACTGAAGCTTTCTTT. It is translated as CASQPGQAHTEAFF. The full variable domain, completed using reference TRBV2 and TRBJ1-1, is EPEVTQTPSHQVTQMGQEVILRCVPISNHLYFYWYRQILGQKVEFLVSFYNNEISEKSEIFDDQFSVERPDGSNFTLKIRSTKLEDSAMYFCASQPGQAHTEAFFGQGTRLTVV.

The rearrangement joins TRBV6-5 to TRBJ2-1; 8 bases match TRBD2. J lost 6 bases, V lost 6 bases, and 10 bases had no gene match. The length of the CDR3 is 15 residues. The germline V gene has CDR1 MNHEY and CDR2 SVGAGI. The CDR3 sequence is CASSTSGSGGNEQFF. The DNA of the CDR3 is TGTGCCAGCAGCACCTCGGGGAGCGGGGGCAATGAGCAGTTCTTC.

The chain is built from TRBV5-4 and TRBJ2-7; tentatively, D is TRBD2 (5 bases). The length of the CDR3 is 14 residues. Between the trimmed V and J ends, which lost 4 bases and 4 bases, there was a span of 15 bases. CDR1 is SGHNT and CDR2 is YYREEE in the germline V gene (reference sequence). The CDR3 bases are TGTGCCAGCAGCCCCGGACTGATAAAATACGAGCAGTACTTC. Translated, it gives CASSPGLIKYEQYF.

The chain couples TRBV30 to TRBJ1-5; D call uncertain. CDR1 is GTSNPN and CDR2 is SVGIG in the germline V gene (reference sequence). The CDR3 is made up of 14 amino acids. The V end lost 0 bases, the J end lost 2 bases, and 8 bases lay between the germline ends. DNA for the CDR3: TGTGCCTGGAGTGTTTCCTTCGGCAATCAGCCCCAGCATTTT. Translated, it gives CAWSVSFGNQPQHF.

Regarding this clone: Other DNA sequences in this specimen translate into the identical CDR3. The rearrangement uses TRBV20-1 and TRBJ1-2; D not certain. The CDR3 runs to 11 residues. V lost 6 bases and J lost 3, with 8 bases in between. The germline V gene encodes CDR1 DFQATT and CDR2 SNEGSKA (reference sequence). The CDR3 DNA follows: TGCAGTGCCGCGGTGGACTATGGCTACACCTTC. This gives the protein CSAAVDYGYTF.

In its sample, this clone was seen a few times. V and J are TRBV5-6 and TRBJ1-1; D not resolved. The V end lost 4 bases, the J end lost 5 bases, and 18 bases lay between the germline ends. The CDR3 extends over 15 amino acids. The germline V gene has CDR1 SGHDT and CDR2 YYEEEE. CDR3 sequence reads: CASSGTGPSLTEAFF. The DNA for the CDR3 is TGTGCCAGCAGCGGTACCGGGCCTAGTTTGACTGAAGCTTTCTTT.

This chain joins TRBV7-9 and TRBJ2-1; 15 positions match TRBD2. The germline gives CDR1 SEHNR, CDR2 FQNEAQ (reference sequence). This CDR3 contains 16 residues. With V trimmed by 5 bases and J by 3 bases, 2 bases remained unmatched. In nucleotides, the CDR3 is TGTGCCAGCAGCAGGGGACTAGCGGGAGGCTACAATGAGCAGTTCTTC. Residues: CASSRGLAGGYNEQFF.

The chain links TRBV5-4 to TRBJ1-1, with D unclear. Germline V lookup: CDR1 SGHNT, CDR2 YYREEE (reference sequence). Trimming removed 1 base from V and 3 bases from J, with 7 bases in between. The CDR3 covers 13 residues. The CDR3: CASSLSPYTEAFF. CDR3 nucleotides: TGTGCCAGCAGCTTGAGTCCGTACACTGAAGCTTTCTTT.

The rearrangement uses TRBV10-3 and TRBJ1-2; 10 positions match TRBD1. This CDR3 contains 13 residues. V shed 4 bases, J shed 8 bases, and the junction held 4 bases outside the gene matches. Germline CDR1 and CDR2: ENHRY and SYGVKD. CDR3 DNA: TGTGCCATCAGTGGACAGGGGGCGGGCGGCTACACCTTC. This encodes CAISGQGAGGYTF.

This chain's CDR3 is CASSYSSGGGAFF. DNA of the CDR3: TGTGCCAGCAGTTACTCTTCCGGGGGTGGAGCTTTCTTT. The chain has TRBV6-5 and TRBJ1-1; possibly TRBD1 for D (5 bases). From germline, CDR1 is MNHEY and CDR2 SVGAGI. V lost 0 bases and J lost 10, with 12 bases in between. The CDR3 loop spans 13 amino acids.

V and J are TRBV19 and TRBJ2-1; D is perhaps TRBD2 (6 bases). Trimming took off 4 bases at V and 7 bases at J, with 11 bases between the two ends. Germline-derived CDR1 and CDR2 are LNHDA and SQIVND (reference sequence). The CDR3 runs 13 residues. The CDR3 sequence is CASSTHGGNEQFF. CDR3 sequence (DNA): TGTGCCAGTAGTACCCATGGAGGGAATGAGCAGTTCTTC.

The rearrangement joins TRBV7-2 to TRBJ2-7; D ambiguous. This CDR3 region has 14 residues. With 2 bases removed from V and 7 bases from J, the gap between germline ends came to 15 bases. Per the germline V gene, CDR1 is SGHTA and CDR2 is FQGNSA. CDR3 residues: CASSLYRPHGEQYF. The CDR3 DNA sequence: TGTGCCAGCAGCTTATACCGGCCCCACGGGGAGCAGTACTTC.

For this clone: One end of the junction varies from germline; a read error may be responsible. The gene calls are TRBV20-1 and TRBJ2-7; the match to TRBD1 covers 7 bases. The CDR3 loop spans 11 amino acids. Germline CDR1 is DFQATT and CDR2 is SNEGSKA (reference sequence). CDR3 region: CSARTSTGTVF. The DNA for the CDR3 is TGCAGTGCTAGAACCTCGACAGGGACCGTCTTC.

The DNA for the CDR3 is TGCGCCAGCAGCCTCGGCCCGGTCGGGGGTGAGTTCTTAGAGACCCAGTACTTC. Protein product: CASSLGPVGGEFLETQYF. The V and J genes are TRBV4-1 and TRBJ2-5; D possibly corresponds to TRBD2 (6 bases). Germline V gene lookup returns CDR1 MGHRA and CDR2 YSYEKL. The CDR3 contains 18 residues. Trimming pared 4 bases from V and 4 bases from J, leaving 25 bases between.

The V call is TRBV11-3, the J call TRBJ2-5; possible D gene TRBD1, 6 bases. CDR1 and CDR2 (germline): SGHNT, YENEEA. Trimming took 2 bases from V and 2 from J, leaving 9 bases between them. This CDR3 has 14 amino acids. The CDR3 nucleotides read TGTGCCAGCAGCTTAATCCAGGGGCAAGAGACCCAGTACTTC. Translating gives CASSLIQGQETQYF.

The chain carries TRBV2 and TRBJ1-5, with D possibly being TRBD1 (5 bases). CDR3 size: 14 residues. Germline assignment: CDR1 SNHLY and CDR2 FYNNEI. V was cut by 8 bases and J by 0 bases, with 11 bases left in between. CDR3 nucleotides: TGTGCCAGCGGCCGGGACCCTAGCAATCAGCCCCAGCATTTT. Residues: CASGRDPSNQPQHF.

The chain is built from TRBV5-1 and TRBJ1-2, with no clear D. Germline loops: CDR1 SGHRS, CDR2 YFSETQ. Trimming pared 0 bases from V and 8 bases from J, leaving 11 bases between. CDR3 length: 13 amino acids. The CDR3 DNA is TGCGCCAGCAGCTTGGGGGGTTCCGTCGGCTACACCTTC. This codes for CASSLGGSVGYTF.

The chain is built from TRBV7-3 and TRBJ2-7; TRBD2 matches at 7 bases. The CDR3 length is 15 residues. With V trimmed by 0 bases and J by 2 bases, 4 bases remained unmatched. Germline assignment: CDR1 SGHTA and CDR2 FQGTGA. DNA for the CDR3: TGTGCCAGCAGCTTAACGGCAGGGAGGGCCTACGAGCAGTACTTC. Encoded protein: CASSLTAGRAYEQYF. Full variable domain (remainder filled in from reference TRBV7-3 and TRBJ2-7): GAGVSQTPSNKVTEKGKYVELRCDPISGHTALYWYRQSLGQGPEFLIYFQGTGAADDSGLPNDRFFAVRPEGSVSTLKIQRTERGDSAVYLCASSLTAGRAYEQYFGPGTRLTVT.

The chain joins TRBV10-3 to TRBJ2-7, with 12 bases fitting TRBD2. CDR1 and CDR2 (germline): ENHRY, SYGVKD. V gave up 0 bases and J gave up 5 bases; unmatched junction bases: 8. CDR3 length: 17 amino acids. CDR3 in amino acids: CAISESWLAGGRDEQYF. DNA of the CDR3: TGTGCCATCAGTGAGTCTTGGCTAGCGGGGGGGCGCGACGAGCAGTACTTC.

The V and J genes are TRBV30 and TRBJ2-4; D call uncertain. CDR1 and CDR2 from the germline V gene are GTSNPN and SVGIG (reference sequence). This CDR3 spans 13 amino acids. Trimming left V 1 base short and J 7 bases short, with 11 bases between. CDR3 sequence: CAWSDQGINIQYF. CDR3 bases: TGTGCCTGGAGTGACCAAGGGATTAACATTCAGTACTTC. The complete variable domain, with remaining parts taken from reference TRBV30 and TRBJ2-4, reads SQTIHQWPATLVQPVGSPLSLECTVEGTSNPNLYWYRQAAGRGLQLLFYSVGIGQISSEVPQNLSASRPQDRQFILSSKKLLLSDSGFYLCAWSDQGINIQYFGAGTRLSVL.

The CDR3 DNA sequence: TGTGCCAGCAGCCACGAGGGACAGGGGGCCTCCCCGAACACTGAAGCTTTCTTT. This codes for CASSHEGQGASPNTEAFF. This chain connects TRBV4-2 to TRBJ1-1; 12 positions match TRBD1. Germline V gene lookup returns CDR1 LGHNA and CDR2 YNFKEQ. This CDR3 region has 18 residues. Trimming at V came to 3 bases and at J to 1 base, leaving 9 bases not matched to a gene.

The V gene is TRBV25-1, the J gene TRBJ2-1; D unresolved. CDR1 is MGHDK and CDR2 is SYGVNS in the germline V gene. The CDR3 covers 14 residues. V was pared by 7 bases and J by 0 bases, with 10 bases between. The CDR3 spells CASTRAHSYNEQFF. Written as DNA, the CDR3 is TGTGCCAGCACCCGGGCCCACTCCTACAATGAGCAGTTCTTC.

V and J are TRBV6-5 and TRBJ1-6; D unclear. Germline values: CDR1 MNHEY, CDR2 SVGAGI. The CDR3 is made up of 15 amino acids. V was shortened by 0 bases and J by 7 bases, with 10 bases between the two germline ends. The CDR3: CASSYSGGLNSPLHF. The CDR3 region has the DNA TGTGCCAGCAGTTACTCGGGAGGGTTGAATTCACCCCTCCACTTT.

The chain employs TRBV7-9 and TRBJ1-1; 10 bases map to TRBD1. Germline V lookup: CDR1 SEHNR, CDR2 FQNEAQ (reference sequence). J was trimmed by 1 base and V by 5 bases; bases with no gene match: 4. This CDR3 contains 15 residues. The chain's CDR3 is CASSKDRGANTEAFF. The CDR3 nucleotides read TGTGCCAGCAGCAAGGACAGGGGGGCGAACACTGAAGCTTTCTTT.

The chain carries TRBV7-2 and TRBJ1-2; D is unclear. The V gene lost 4 bases and the J gene lost 5 bases, with 5 bases spanning the gap. CDR3 length: 11 amino acids. The germline CDR1 and CDR2 sequences are SGHTA and FQGNSA. The CDR3 nucleotides are TGTGCCAGCAGCTCTTTTTATGGCTACACCTTC. Translating it yields CASSSFYGYTF.

This chain joins TRBV5-1 and TRBJ2-1; 11 bases align to TRBD1. Germline-derived CDR1 and CDR2 are SGHRS and YFSETQ. J was trimmed by 6 bases and V by 2 bases; bases with no gene match: 4. This CDR3 has 15 residues. The CDR3, as DNA: TGCGCCAGCAGCTTCCGGGACAGGGGGATCAATGAGCAGTTCTTC. Its translation is CASSFRDRGINEQFF.

The chain combines TRBV6-6 with TRBJ2-2; TRBD1 matches at 7 bases. The CDR3 loop spans 14 amino acids. The junction had 8 bases not matched to a gene; V was cut back by 6 bases and J by 7 bases. Germline CDR1 and CDR2: MNHNY and SVGAGI (reference sequence). The CDR3 loop is CASSPDRVFGELFF. As DNA, the CDR3 is TGTGCCAGCAGCCCAGACAGGGTTTTCGGGGAGCTGTTTTTT.

V is TRBV11-1 and J is TRBJ2-7; TRBD1 matches at 8 bases. After removal of 5 bases from V and 4 bases from J, the junction contained 10 bases not matched to a gene. This CDR3 has 15 residues. Germline V gene sequence: CDR1 SGHAT, CDR2 FQDESV (reference sequence). CDR3 protein: CASSPRTGNKYEQYF. Here the CDR3 DNA reads TGTGCCAGCAGCCCAAGGACAGGGAACAAGTACGAGCAGTACTTC.

The rearrangement links TRBV11-3 to TRBJ1-3; D is uncertain. The germline V and J ends were trimmed by 4 bases and 4 bases, with 14 bases remaining between them. Germline V CDR1 and CDR2: SGHNT, YENEEA. This CDR3 comprises 15 residues. The CDR3 spells CASSSRWAAGNTIYF. Written as DNA, the CDR3 is TGTGCCAGCAGCTCCCGGTGGGCAGCCGGAAACACCATATATTTT.

The chain carries TRBV6-5 and TRBJ2-3, with TRBD1 matching 10 bases. The CDR3 loop spans 15 amino acids. The V segment lost 5 bases and the J segment 3 bases; nucleotides outside the gene matches: 5. Looked up from germline, CDR1 is MNHEY and CDR2 is SVGAGI. CDR3 coding DNA: TGTGCCAGCAGTCCCGGGACAGGGGTTACAGATACGCAGTATTTT. This translates into CASSPGTGVTDTQYF.